Listed below are T cell receptor beta chains from one sample, sequenced in a study of Graves' ophthalmopathy and Graves' hyperthyroidism. One entry per CDR3 protein results from TCRdb running MiXCR on the multiplex PCR reads. The sample shows 740,000 or so distinct CDR3 sequences, approximately 40% of them seen only once. What was sequenced was peripheral blood. Every receptor here comes from an adult man with Graves' ophthalmopathy. CDR3s include the opening cysteine and the closing phenylalanine or tryptophan. D genes are given only for firm matches. Rows give clone size only sometimes, using once, few, many, or a class for an expanded clone.

v_call: TRBV4-3
d_call: TRBD1
j_call: TRBJ1-6
clone_size: .
cdr3_aa: CASSQDTTGQGTSPLHF
cdr3_nt: TGCGCCAGCAGCCAAGACACGACAGGGCAGGGCACCTCACCCCTCCACTTT

v_call: TRBV7-2
d_call: TRBD2
j_call: TRBJ2-5
clone_size: .
cdr3_aa: CASSLAVGGGTQYF
cdr3_nt: TGTGCCAGCAGCTTAGCGGTGGGCGGGGGGACCCAGTACTTC

v_call: TRBV7-9
d_call: .
j_call: TRBJ2-5
clone_size: many
cdr3_aa: CASSFGLLGGETQYF
cdr3_nt: TGTGCCAGCAGCTTCGGGCTCTTAGGTGGGGAGACCCAGTACTTC

v_call: TRBV9
d_call: .
j_call: TRBJ2-7
clone_size: .
cdr3_aa: CASSPWGDSYEQYF
cdr3_nt: TGTGCCAGCAGCCCCTGGGGGGACTCCTACGAGCAGTACTTC

v_call: TRBV6-1
d_call: TRBD1
j_call: TRBJ1-5
clone_size: .
cdr3_aa: CASSAAGTGGVQPQHF
cdr3_nt: TGTGCCAGCAGTGCGGCCGGGACAGGGGGCGTGCAGCCCCAGCATTTT

v_call: TRBV12-5
d_call: .
j_call: TRBJ1-2
clone_size: .
cdr3_aa: CASGPSGHKNYGYAF
cdr3_nt: TGTGCTAGTGGTCCCTCGGGACATAAGAACTATGGCTACGCCTTC

v_call: TRBV12-3/TRBV12-4
d_call: .
j_call: TRBJ2-7
clone_size: .
cdr3_aa: CASSWTPVDEQYF
cdr3_nt: TGTGCCAGCAGTTGGACCCCTGTGGACGAGCAGTACTTC

v_call: TRBV7-2
d_call: .
j_call: TRBJ2-7
clone_size: .
cdr3_aa: CASSLVLLDEQYF
cdr3_nt: TGTGCCAGCAGCTTAGTCCTACTAGACGAGCAGTACTTC

v_call: TRBV29-1
d_call: .
j_call: TRBJ2-2
clone_size: few
cdr3_aa: CSVEEPSISNTGELFF
cdr3_nt: TGCAGCGTTGAAGAGCCATCGATATCGAACACCGGGGAGCTGTTTTTT

v_call: TRBV7-9
d_call: .
j_call: TRBJ2-3
clone_size: .
cdr3_aa: CASNILTETDTQYF
cdr3_nt: TGTGCCAGCAACATCCTCACGGAGACAGATACGCAGTATTTT

v_call: TRBV25-1
d_call: TRBD2
j_call: TRBJ2-2
clone_size: .
cdr3_aa: CASSSGTRRGELFF
cdr3_nt: TGTGCCAGCAGTTCCGGGACTAGACGCGGGGAGCTGTTTTTT

v_call: TRBV19
d_call: .
j_call: TRBJ2-2
clone_size: .
cdr3_aa: CASIGENTGELFF
cdr3_nt: TGTGCCAGTATAGGTGAGAACACCGGGGAGCTGTTTTTT

v_call: TRBV7-9
d_call: .
j_call: TRBJ1-1
clone_size: .
cdr3_aa: CASSVVGSPGTEAFF
cdr3_nt: TGTGCCAGCAGCGTAGTAGGATCCCCGGGCACTGAAGCTTTCTTT

v_call: TRBV29-1
d_call: .
j_call: TRBJ1-4
clone_size: .
cdr3_aa: CSVHTLGGLFTEKLFF
cdr3_nt: TGCAGCGTACATACGTTGGGGGGCTTATTCACTGAAAAACTGTTTTTT

v_call: TRBV7-9
d_call: .
j_call: TRBJ2-5
clone_size: once
cdr3_aa: CAISRGGGYETQYF
cdr3_nt: TGTGCCATTTCGAGAGGGGGGGGCTATGAGACCCAGTACTTC

v_call: TRBV7-9
d_call: .
j_call: TRBJ1-3
clone_size: once
cdr3_aa: CASSQADVGTIYF
cdr3_nt: TGCGCCAGCAGCCAAGCCGACGTAGGCACCATATATTTT

v_call: TRBV15
d_call: .
j_call: TRBJ1-1
clone_size: many
cdr3_aa: CATSRKLEDPNTEAFF
cdr3_nt: TGTGCCACCAGCAGAAAACTAGAGGACCCGAACACTGAAGCTTTCTTT

v_call: TRBV2
d_call: .
j_call: TRBJ1-2
clone_size: .
cdr3_aa: CASSSRQDAGYTF
cdr3_nt: TGTGCCAGCAGTTCAAGACAGGATGCTGGCTACACCTTC

v_call: TRBV6-5
d_call: TRBD1
j_call: TRBJ1-2
clone_size: .
cdr3_aa: CASSFPGGGYTF
cdr3_nt: TGTGCCAGCAGTTTCCCAGGGGGCGGCTACACCTTC

v_call: TRBV29-1
d_call: .
j_call: TRBJ1-2
clone_size: once
cdr3_aa: CSVPRTVVGGEGTF
cdr3_nt: TGCAGCGTTCCCAGGACAGTTGTGGGGGGCGAAGGCACCTTC

v_call: TRBV7-6
d_call: TRBD1
j_call: TRBJ1-2
clone_size: .
cdr3_aa: CASSLAGGTANYGYTF
cdr3_nt: TGTGCCAGCAGCTTAGCGGGGGGGACAGCTAACTATGGCTACACCTTC

v_call: TRBV2
d_call: .
j_call: TRBJ2-3
clone_size: .
cdr3_aa: CASSLTWGTDTQYF
cdr3_nt: TGTGCCAGCAGTTTAACGTGGGGCACAGATACGCAGTATTTT

v_call: TRBV19
d_call: TRBD1
j_call: TRBJ1-5
clone_size: .
cdr3_aa: CASTRQGAFGNQPQHF
cdr3_nt: TGTGCCAGTACCCGACAGGGGGCATTCGGTAATCAGCCCCAGCATTTT

v_call: TRBV29-1
d_call: TRBD1
j_call: TRBJ1-4
clone_size: many
cdr3_aa: CSGQGQSGVLEKLFF
cdr3_nt: TGCAGCGGACAGGGACAGTCGGGTGTTCTTGAAAAACTGTTTTTT

v_call: TRBV2
d_call: TRBD2
j_call: TRBJ2-7
clone_size: .
cdr3_aa: CASSVEWRGDNYEQYF
cdr3_nt: TGTGCCAGCAGTGTGGAATGGCGGGGGGATAACTACGAGCAGTACTTC

v_call: TRBV20-1
d_call: .
j_call: TRBJ2-7
clone_size: few
cdr3_aa: CSARDSDILPYEQYF
cdr3_nt: TGCAGCGCGAGGGACTCGGACATCTTACCCTACGAGCAGTACTTC

v_call: TRBV6-1
d_call: .
j_call: TRBJ1-6
clone_size: .
cdr3_aa: CASNFRRERNSPLHF
cdr3_nt: TGTGCCAGCAACTTTCGCAGGGAACGTAATTCACCCCTCCACTTT

v_call: TRBV6-6
d_call: .
j_call: TRBJ2-7
clone_size: .
cdr3_aa: CASSYGSGAGGEQYF
cdr3_nt: TGTGCCAGCAGTTACGGGAGTGGGGCCGGTGGGGAGCAGTACTTC

v_call: TRBV20-1
d_call: .
j_call: TRBJ1-1
clone_size: many
cdr3_aa: CSARGHHEAFF
cdr3_nt: TGCAGTGCTAGGGGCCACCATGAAGCTTTCTTT

v_call: TRBV2
d_call: .
j_call: TRBJ2-3
clone_size: .
cdr3_aa: CASSRRAGDTQYF
cdr3_nt: TGTGCCAGCAGTCGCAGGGCCGGAGATACGCAGTATTTT

v_call: TRBV7-2
d_call: .
j_call: TRBJ1-1
clone_size: many
cdr3_aa: CASSPVRDGEAFF
cdr3_nt: TGTGCCAGCAGCCCAGTGAGGGATGGTGAAGCTTTCTTT

v_call: TRBV25-1
d_call: TRBD1
j_call: TRBJ2-7
clone_size: .
cdr3_aa: CASSAPGTVSYEQYF
cdr3_nt: TGTGCCAGCAGTGCGCCCGGGACAGTCTCCTACGAGCAGTACTTC

v_call: TRBV7-9
d_call: .
j_call: TRBJ2-7
clone_size: .
cdr3_aa: CASSLASGRASEQYF
cdr3_nt: TGTGCCAGCAGCTTAGCGTCCGGCAGGGCCAGCGAGCAGTACTTC

v_call: TRBV25-1
d_call: TRBD2
j_call: TRBJ2-7
clone_size: .
cdr3_aa: CASSSMTSGGYEQYF
cdr3_nt: TGTGCCAGCAGCTCTATGACTAGCGGGGGTTACGAGCAGTACTTC

v_call: TRBV7-8
d_call: TRBD2
j_call: TRBJ2-7
clone_size: few
cdr3_aa: CASSLTVAGDYEQYF
cdr3_nt: TGTGCCAGCAGCTTAACTGTTGCGGGGGACTACGAGCAGTACTTC

v_call: TRBV20-1
d_call: TRBD2
j_call: TRBJ2-7
clone_size: .
cdr3_aa: CSARALAGATYEQYF
cdr3_nt: TGCAGTGCTAGAGCACTAGCGGGGGCCACCTACGAGCAGTACTTC

v_call: TRBV7-9
d_call: TRBD2
j_call: TRBJ2-7
clone_size: many
cdr3_aa: CASSQGLAGSYEQYF
cdr3_nt: TGTGCCAGCAGTCAAGGACTAGCGGGAAGTTACGAGCAGTACTTC

v_call: TRBV7-9
d_call: TRBD1
j_call: TRBJ2-2
clone_size: .
cdr3_aa: CASSTSGQDNTGELFF
cdr3_nt: TGTGCCAGCAGCACTTCGGGACAGGATAACACCGGGGAGCTGTTTTTT

v_call: TRBV24-1
d_call: .
j_call: TRBJ1-2
clone_size: .
cdr3_aa: CATSDPHGDLRYGYTF
cdr3_nt: TGTGCCACCAGTGATCCGCACGGGGATCTACGCTATGGCTACACCTTC

v_call: TRBV6-2/TRBV6-3
d_call: .
j_call: TRBJ2-5
clone_size: few
cdr3_aa: CASSWASEETQYF
cdr3_nt: TGTGCCAGCTCTTGGGCTAGCGAGGAGACCCAGTACTTC

v_call: TRBV6-2/TRBV6-3
d_call: .
j_call: TRBJ2-6
clone_size: .
cdr3_aa: CTSSRESGANVLTF
cdr3_nt: TGTACCAGCAGCCGCGAATCTGGGGCCAACGTCCTGACTTTC

v_call: TRBV6-4
d_call: .
j_call: TRBJ2-7
clone_size: few
cdr3_aa: CASSYSTQTSYEQYF
cdr3_nt: TGTGCCAGCAGTTACTCGACTCAGACCTCCTACGAGCAGTACTTC

v_call: TRBV7-2
d_call: TRBD1
j_call: TRBJ1-2
clone_size: .
cdr3_aa: CASRLARQGGYYGYTF
cdr3_nt: TGTGCCAGCCGCTTAGCGCGCCAGGGGGGATACTATGGCTACACCTTC

v_call: TRBV20-1
d_call: TRBD2
j_call: TRBJ2-7
clone_size: .
cdr3_aa: CSGQSLSGISYEQYF
cdr3_nt: TGCAGTGGACAATCCCTTAGCGGGATTTCCTACGAGCAGTACTTC

v_call: TRBV20-1
d_call: TRBD1
j_call: TRBJ2-5
clone_size: .
cdr3_aa: CSARESGTGWGETQYF
cdr3_nt: TGCAGTGCTAGGGAATCCGGGACAGGGTGGGGAGAGACCCAGTACTTC